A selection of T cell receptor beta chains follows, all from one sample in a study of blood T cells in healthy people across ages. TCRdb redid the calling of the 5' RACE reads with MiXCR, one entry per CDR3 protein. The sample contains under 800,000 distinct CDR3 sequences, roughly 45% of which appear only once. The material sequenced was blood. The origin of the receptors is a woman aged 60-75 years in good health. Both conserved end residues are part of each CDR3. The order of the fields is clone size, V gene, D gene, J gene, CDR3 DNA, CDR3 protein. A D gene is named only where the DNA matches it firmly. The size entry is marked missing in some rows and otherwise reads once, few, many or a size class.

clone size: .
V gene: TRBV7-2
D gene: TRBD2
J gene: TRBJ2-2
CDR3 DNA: TGTGCCAGCAGCTTAGTGCTAGCGGGGTCCCTCGGGGAGCTGTTTTTT
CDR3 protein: CASSLVLAGSLGELFF

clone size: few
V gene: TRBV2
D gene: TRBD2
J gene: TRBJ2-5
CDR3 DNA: TGTGCCAGCACCCCTTGGGAGGGGGAGACCCAGTACTTC
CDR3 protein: CASTPWEGETQYF

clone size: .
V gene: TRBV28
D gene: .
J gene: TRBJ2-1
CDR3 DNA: TGTGCTCTGGACCGGGGGCAGTTCTTC
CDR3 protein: CALDRGQFF

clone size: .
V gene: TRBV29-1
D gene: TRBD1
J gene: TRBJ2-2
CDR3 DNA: TGCAGCGTTGGGGACAGGAGGGCCGGGGAGCTGTTTTTT
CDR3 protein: CSVGDRRAGELFF

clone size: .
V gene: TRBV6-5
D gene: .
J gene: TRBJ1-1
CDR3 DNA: TGTGCCAGCAGTTACGGGGGTAGCACTGAAGCTTTCTTT
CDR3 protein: CASSYGGSTEAFF

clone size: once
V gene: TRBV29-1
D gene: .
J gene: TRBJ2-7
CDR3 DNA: TGCGGCGTTGTAACCGGGACGGCCACCTACGAGCAGTACTTC
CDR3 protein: CGVVTGTATYEQYF

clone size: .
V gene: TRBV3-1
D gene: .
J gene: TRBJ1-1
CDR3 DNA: TGTGCCAGCAGTCCTCAGGAGCGGTCTGGGGCTTTCTTT
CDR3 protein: CASSPQERSGAFF

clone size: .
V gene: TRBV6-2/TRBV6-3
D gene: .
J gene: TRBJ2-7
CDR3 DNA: TGTGCCTCTGGGGACCATGTCTCCTACGAGCAGTACTTC
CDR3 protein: CASGDHVSYEQYF

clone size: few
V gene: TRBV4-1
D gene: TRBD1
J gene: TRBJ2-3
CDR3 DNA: TGCGCCAGCAGCCAGTCGGGACAGGGGGCGATAGATACGCAGTATTTT
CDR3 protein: CASSQSGQGAIDTQYF

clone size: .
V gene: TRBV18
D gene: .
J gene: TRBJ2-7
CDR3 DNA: TGTGCCAGCTTAACTAGTAGCTCCTACAATGAGCAGTACTTC
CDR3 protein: CASLTSSSYNEQYF

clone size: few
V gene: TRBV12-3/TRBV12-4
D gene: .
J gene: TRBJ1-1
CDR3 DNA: TGTGCCAGCCTACACACGACGAACACTGAAGCTTTCTTT
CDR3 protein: CASLHTTNTEAFF